Each of the 27 T cell receptor beta chains below was sequenced from the same sample in a study of PD-1 blockade in classical Hodgkin lymphoma. There was relapse after autologous stem cell transplantation in every patient, and there was variation in brentuximab vedotin exposure. Only in-frame clones appear in the TCRdb table, and some are missing; sequencing was by immunoSEQ multiplex PCR. Of 20,000 to 30,000 clones listed, roughly three quarters are singletons. The sequencing used peripheral blood mononuclear cells (PBMCs), collected at baseline. The receptors were sampled from a human donor with classical Hodgkin lymphoma.

This clone was counted a few times. The genes are TRBV28 and TRBJ1-5, with D possibly TRBD1 on 6 matching bases. V lost 7 bases, J lost 5 bases, and 18 bases lay in between. The CDR3 is 15 residues long. Germline V gives CDR1 MDHEN, CDR2 SYDVKM. The CDR3 loop is CASNPRRRGDQPQHF. The CDR3 DNA follows: TGTGCCAGCAACCCTAGACGTAGGGGGGATCAGCCCCAGCATTTT.

This chain uses TRBV6-1 with TRBJ1-1; D not resolved. Germline CDR1 MNHNS, CDR2 SASEGT. V shed 10 bases and J shed 0 bases, with 12 bases lying between them. The CDR3 covers 13 residues. The CDR3 loop is CATLTTVNTEAFF. The DNA for the CDR3 is TGTGCCACCCTTACGACGGTGAACACTGAAGCTTTCTTT.

This chain connects TRBV2 to TRBJ1-2; no clear D gene. The CDR3 covers 13 residues. Germline V gene lookup returns CDR1 SNHLY and CDR2 FYNNEI. V lost 3 bases and J 3 bases, leaving 8 bases between the germline ends. The CDR3 loop reads CASSEESDYGYTF. Here the CDR3 DNA reads TGTGCCAGCAGTGAGGAGTCGGACTATGGCTACACCTTC.

The chain combines TRBV4-1 with TRBJ2-5; TRBD2 matches 9 bases. Trimming cost V 1 base and J 9 bases; bases outside gene matches: 12. This CDR3 contains 16 residues. Per germline, CDR1 MGHRA and CDR2 YSYEKL. The DNA for the CDR3 is TGCGCCAGCAGCCAAGTTATAGCGGGGGTTCTGGGGGCCCAGTACTTC. It is translated as CASSQVIAGVLGAQYF.

This rearrangement joins TRBV30 to TRBJ1-6; no firm D call. Germline V gene sequence: CDR1 GTSNPN, CDR2 SVGIG (reference sequence). The CDR3 consists of 16 residues. V lost 0 bases and J lost 8, with 17 bases in between. CDR3 loop: CAWSVLGLPADSPLHF. The CDR3 DNA is TGTGCCTGGAGTGTACTAGGCTTACCGGCGGATTCACCCCTCCACTTT.

The chain carries TRBV6-5 and TRBJ2-1; 13 bases map to TRBD2. This CDR3 is 15 amino acids long. V lost 7 bases to trimming and J lost 9 bases; unmatched junction nucleotides: 9. Germline CDR1 and CDR2: MNHEY and SVGAGI. CDR3 region: CASMLTSGGAGEQFF. The CDR3 DNA reads as TGTGCCAGCATGTTAACTAGCGGGGGGGCTGGTGAGCAGTTCTTC.

This clone showed up just once. J is TRBJ2-7 and V is TRBV28; TRBD1 agrees at 9 bases. Per the germline V gene, CDR1 is MDHEN and CDR2 is SYDVKM. The CDR3 extends over 17 amino acids. With 2 bases clipped from V and 7 bases from J, the junction kept 15 bases outside the gene matches. The CDR3 nucleotides are TGTGCCAGCAGTTTAGGAATTCGGGGACAGGGTTTGAGAGAGCAGTACTTC. This gives the protein CASSLGIRGQGLREQYF.

The J gene is TRBJ2-3, the V gene TRBV10-3; 8 bases align to TRBD2. The germline V gene has CDR1 ENHRY and CDR2 SYGVKD. The CDR3 runs to 14 residues. The junction had 3 bases not matched to a gene; V was cut back by 6 bases and J by 1 base. CDR3 region: CAISSGGGTDTQYF. For the CDR3, the DNA is TGTGCCATCAGCTCGGGGGGGGGCACAGATACGCAGTATTTT.

The V gene is TRBV7-9, the J gene TRBJ2-1, with 8 bases fitting TRBD2. With 6 bases clipped from V and 1 base from J, the junction kept 8 bases outside the gene matches. The germline CDR1 and CDR2 sequences are SEHNR and FQNEAQ (reference sequence). CDR3 length: 16 amino acids. CDR3 sequence (DNA): TGTGCCAGCAGACCCAATGGCGGGGGGTCCTACAATGAGCAGTTCTTC. This gives the protein CASRPNGGGSYNEQFF.

The chain links TRBV15 to TRBJ2-5; D remains unclear. The CDR3 covers 14 residues. Trimming pared 1 base from V and 1 base from J, leaving 7 bases between. Germline V lookup: CDR1 LNHNV, CDR2 YYDKDF (reference sequence). CDR3 residues: CATSRVGSQETQYF. The CDR3 nucleotides are TGTGCCACCAGCAGAGTTGGCAGCCAAGAGACCCAGTACTTC.

The chain has TRBV7-9 and TRBJ2-7; D unclear. CDR1 SEHNR and CDR2 FQNEAQ come from the germline V gene (reference sequence). V shed 1 base and J shed 3 bases, with 10 bases lying between them. The CDR3 totals 14 residues. The CDR3 here is CASSLGAMDYEQYF. CDR3 coding DNA: TGTGCCAGCAGCTTAGGGGCTATGGACTACGAGCAGTACTTC. The complete variable domain, with remaining parts taken from reference TRBV7-9 and TRBJ2-7, reads DTGVSQNPRHKITKRGQNVTFRCDPISEHNRLYWYRQTLGQGPEFLTYFQNEAQLEKSRLLSDRFSAERPKGSFSTLEIQRTEQGDSAMYLCASSLGAMDYEQYFGPGTRLTVT.

The chain couples TRBV6-5 to TRBJ1-2; TRBD1 is a possible D gene (6 bases). The germline V gene has CDR1 MNHEY and CDR2 SVGAGI. This CDR3 region has 16 residues. V lost 0 bases and J lost 4, with 15 bases in between. CDR3 nucleotides: TGTGCCAGCAGTTACTCTGGGAGGGGGGCGGGCTATGGCTACACCTTC. Translation: CASSYSGRGAGYGYTF.

This chain joins TRBV15 and TRBJ2-3; TRBD1 or TRBD2 may be the D gene (5 bases each). The CDR3 sequence is 17 residues long. V dropped 0 bases and J dropped 0 bases, with 13 bases sitting between them. The germline V gene has CDR1 LNHNV and CDR2 YYDKDF (reference sequence). CDR3 coding DNA: TGTGCCACCAGCAGAGATTGGGGGTCCGGGAGCACAGATACGCAGTATTTT. Translated, it gives CATSRDWGSGSTDTQYF.

The chain recombines TRBV4-1 with TRBJ1-1, with D possibly matching TRBD1 (5 bases). Per the germline V gene, CDR1 is MGHRA and CDR2 is YSYEKL. The germline V and J ends were trimmed by 4 bases and 3 bases, with 12 bases remaining between them. This CDR3 comprises 14 residues. As DNA, the CDR3 is TGCGCCAGCAGCCTCGGGGGGGGGTACACTGAAGCTTTCTTT. It is translated as CASSLGGGYTEAFF.

This chain's CDR3 is CASSVGGGGSSGELFF. DNA for the CDR3: TGTGCCAGCAGCGTAGGTGGAGGGGGCTCGTCCGGGGAGCTGTTTTTT. This sequence joins TRBV9 and TRBJ2-2, with TRBD1 as a possible D gene (7 bases). The V and J ends lost 0 bases and 6 bases respectively, with 15 bases between them. In germline, CDR1 is SGDLS, CDR2 YYNGEE. The CDR3 contains 16 residues.

This chain uses TRBV6-6 with TRBJ1-2; perhaps TRBD1 as D (6 bases). This CDR3 has 12 amino acids. V lost 11 bases to trimming and J lost 4 bases, with 14 bases between them. Germline V gene lookup returns CDR1 MNHNY and CDR2 SVGAGI (reference sequence). DNA of the CDR3: TGTGCCGGAGGGGGGGGTTTCTATGGCTACACCTTC. Its translation: CAGGGGFYGYTF.

The chain is built from TRBV9 and TRBJ1-5, with D unresolved. The CDR3 consists of 15 residues. V was trimmed by 2 bases and J by 1 base, leaving 10 bases between them. Per germline, CDR1 SGDLS and CDR2 YYNGEE. DNA of the CDR3: TGTGCCAGCAGCGTTGGGGAAGTGAGCAATCAGCCCCAGCATTTT. It codes for CASSVGEVSNQPQHF.

Of note for this clone: A junction end diverges from the germline sequence, so it may reflect a read error. The gene calls are TRBV7-7 and TRBJ2-1; either TRBD1 or TRBD2 may fit D (5 bases each). Germline-derived CDR1 and CDR2 are SSHAT and FNYEAQ (reference sequence). CDR3 length: 14 amino acids. CDR3 in amino acids: CASSLVVRGDEQFF. The CDR3 bases are TGTGCTAGCAGCTTAGTGGTTAGAGGGGATGAGCAGTTCTTC. Together with reference TRBV7-7 and TRBJ2-1, the CDR3 gives the full variable domain: GAGVSQSPRYKVTKRGQDVTLRCDPISSHATLYWYQQALGQGPEFLTYFNYEAQPDKSGLPSDRFSAERPEGSISTLTIQRTEQRDSAMYRCASSLVVRGDEQFFGPGTRLTVL.

The chain uses TRBV13 and TRBJ2-2; 7 nucleotides align to TRBD2. This CDR3 spans 15 amino acids. Per the germline V gene, CDR1 is PRHDT and CDR2 is FYEKMQ (reference sequence). Unmatched junction bases numbered 8, after V lost 7 bases and J lost 3 bases. The CDR3 sequence: CASKVWDYYTGELFF. CDR3 sequence (DNA): TGTGCCAGCAAGGTTTGGGACTATTACACCGGGGAGCTGTTTTTT.

This chain uses TRBV5-1 with TRBJ1-3; D is uncertain. CDR1 SGHRS and CDR2 YFSETQ come from the germline V gene. The V gene lost 1 base and the J gene lost 5 bases, with 10 bases spanning the gap. This CDR3 has 14 residues. CDR3 nucleotides: TGCGCCAGCAGCTTGTCCGATATACGAAACACCATATATTTT. Translated, it gives CASSLSDIRNTIYF.

The chain uses TRBV20-1 and TRBJ2-1; maybe TRBD2 (5 bases). The V gene's germline CDR1 is DFQATT and CDR2 SNEGSKA (reference sequence). V was cut by 4 bases and J by 10 bases, with 11 bases left in between. This CDR3 has 11 amino acids. CDR3 bases: TGCAGTGCTAAAGACTATCGGGAGCAGTTCTTC. Protein product: CSAKDYREQFF.

The chain uses TRBV9 and TRBJ1-2, with D tentatively TRBD1 (5 bases). V was pared by 3 bases and J by 5 bases, with 20 bases between. Germline lookup yields CDR1 SGDLS and CDR2 YYNGEE. The CDR3 extends over 16 amino acids. The CDR3: CASSETARGPEYGYTF. The CDR3 nucleotides read TGTGCCAGCAGCGAAACCGCGCGGGGACCAGAGTATGGCTACACCTTC. The full variable domain, its missing parts supplied by reference TRBV9 and TRBJ1-2, is DSGVTQTPKHLITATGQRVTLRCSPRSGDLSVYWYQQSLDQGLQFLIQYYNGEERAKGNILERFSAQQFPDLHSELNLSSLELGDSALYFCASSETARGPEYGYTFGSGTRLTVV.

V is TRBV7-9 and J is TRBJ1-5, with a tentative D call TRBD1 (6 bases). The germline V gene encodes CDR1 SEHNR and CDR2 FQNEAQ (reference sequence). The CDR3 totals 15 residues. The ends were cut back, 5 bases at V and 8 bases at J, with 19 bases in the middle. CDR3 nucleotides: TGTGCCAGCAGCCCCCCGGGGGCCAGTACAGAGCCCCAGCATTTT. Translating gives CASSPPGASTEPQHF. Drawing the rest from reference TRBV7-9 and TRBJ1-5, the complete variable domain is DTGVSQNPRHKITKRGQNVTFRCDPISEHNRLYWYRQTLGQGPEFLTYFQNEAQLEKSRLLSDRFSAERPKGSFSTLEIQRTEQGDSAMYLCASSPPGASTEPQHFGDGTRLSIL.

The rearrangement links TRBV19 to TRBJ1-4; D unclear. V lost 6 bases and J lost 11, with 10 bases in between. Germline V lookup: CDR1 LNHDA, CDR2 SQIVND (reference sequence). CDR3 size: 11 residues. CDR3 region: CASRWASKLFF. DNA for the CDR3: TGTGCCAGTAGATGGGCCTCCAAACTGTTTTTT.

On this clone itself: A much larger clonotype is one base distant, so this may be a read error. The rearrangement uses TRBV7-9 and TRBJ1-1; the D is unclear. The CDR3 has 13 amino acids. Germline loops: CDR1 SEHNR, CDR2 FQNEAQ (reference sequence). V was pared by 5 bases and J by 4 bases, with 11 bases between. The CDR3 loop reads CASSNSGFTEAFF. The CDR3 region has the DNA TGTGCCAGCAGCAACTCGGGCTTCACTGAAGCTTTCTTT.

Here the CDR3 DNA reads TGTGCCAGCAGTCGCTCTATCGGGGAGCTGTTTTTT. Protein sequence: CASSRSIGELFF. The genes are TRBV6-5 and TRBJ2-2; no firm D call. The CDR3 loop spans 12 amino acids. V was shortened by 5 bases and J by 7 bases, with 8 bases between the two germline ends. From germline, CDR1 is MNHEY and CDR2 SVGAGI.

V usage is TRBV30 and J usage is TRBJ1-3; D unresolved. The length of the CDR3 is 11 residues. Trimming stripped 8 bases from V and 2 bases from J, with 7 bases between. Germline CDR1 reads GTSNPN; CDR2 reads SVGIG (reference sequence). CDR3 DNA sequence: TGTGCCGGAAGGGCTGGAAACACCATATATTTT. It specifies CAGRAGNTIYF. Together with reference TRBV30 and TRBJ1-3, the CDR3 gives the full variable domain: SQTIHQWPATLVQPVGSPLSLECTVEGTSNPNLYWYRQAAGRGLQLLFYSVGIGQISSEVPQNLSASRPQDRQFILSSKKLLLSDSGFYLCAGRAGNTIYFGEGSWLTVV.